A selection of T cell receptor beta chains follows, all from one sample in a study of cytomegalovirus exposure and HLA in healthy donors. The method was immunoSEQ multiplex PCR; TCRdb's version includes in-frame clones alone and lacks a portion of them. The sample lists 150,000 to 200,000 clones; over 60% were seen once. The sequencing sample was made of PBMCs. These receptors were taken from a girl aged 10-17 years in good health and CMV-seronegative. The CDR3 runs from the conserved cysteine through the conserved F or W. The order of the fields is clone size, D gene, V gene, J gene, CDR3 protein, CDR3 DNA. A D gene is named only where the DNA matches it firmly. Size values are once, few and many counts, or a class for expanded clones, and some rows have none.

NA	NA	TRBV19	TRBJ2-7	CASSINGNSEAGTLAYEQYF	TGTGCCAGTAGTATCAATGGTAATTCGGAGGCCGGGACATTAGCCTACGAGCAGTACTTC
few	NA	TRBV5-4	TRBJ1-4	CASAGQSNEKLFF	TGTGCCAGCGCCGGACAGTCTAATGAAAAACTGTTTTTT
once	NA	TRBV9	TRBJ2-2	CATPRSGELFF	TGTGCCACACCGCGGTCCGGGGAGCTGTTTTTT
NA	NA	TRBV5-1	TRBJ2-2	CASSQTGSTNTGELFF	TGCGCCAGCAGCCAAACAGGGTCCACCAACACCGGGGAGCTGTTTTTT
NA	NA	TRBV5-1	TRBJ2-3	CASSNRVGDTQYF	TGCGCCAGCAGTAACAGAGTGGGAGATACGCAGTATTTT
NA	NA	TRBV2	TRBJ1-4	CASILRETGEKLFF	TGTGCCAGCATTTTGAGAGAAACGGGTGAAAAACTGTTTTTT
NA	NA	TRBV29-1	TRBJ1-1	CSVDPPGYTEAFF	TGCAGCGTTGATCCCCCAGGGTACACTGAAGCTTTCTTT
NA	TRBD1	TRBV10-3	TRBJ1-5	CAIGQGMNQPQHF	TGTGCCATCGGACAGGGCATGAATCAGCCCCAGCATTTT
NA	NA	TRBV6-5	TRBJ2-1	CASSFSGASEQFF	TGTGCCAGCAGTTTTTCAGGGGCGAGTGAGCAGTTCTTC
few	NA	TRBV27	TRBJ1-1	CASSTYKGAFSTEAFF	TGTGCCAGCAGTACGTACAAGGGAGCCTTTTCCACTGAAGCTTTCTTT
NA	NA	TRBV5-4	TRBJ2-5	CASSSNILETQYF	TGTGCCAGCAGCTCGAACATTCTGGAGACCCAGTACTTC
NA	NA	TRBV9	TRBJ2-1	CASSVGLEDSYNEQFF	TGTGCCAGCAGCGTAGGTCTGGAGGACTCCTACAATGAGCAGTTCTTC
NA	NA	TRBV7-3	TRBJ2-3	CASSQDSASTDTQYF	TGTGCCAGCAGCCAGGACAGCGCTAGCACAGATACGCAGTATTTT
NA	NA	TRBV4-1	TRBJ1-6	CASSQVALTNSPLNF	TGCGCCAGCAGCCAAGTCGCGTTAACTAATTCACCCCTCAACTTT
NA	NA	TRBV19	TRBJ2-3	CASSMTGYTDTQYF	TGTGCCAGTAGTATGACGGGGTACACAGATACGCAGTATTTT
NA	TRBD1	TRBV5-5	TRBJ1-4	CASSALGGTGDEKLFF	TGTGCCAGCAGCGCCCTGGGCGGGACAGGGGATGAAAAACTGTTTTTT
NA	TRBD2	TRBV5-6	TRBJ2-7	CASSDAASGGYEQYF	TGTGCCAGCAGCGACGCGGCTAGCGGGGGCTACGAGCAGTACTTC
NA	NA	TRBV5-8	TRBJ2-1	CASSLGGGSYNEQFF	TGTGCCAGCAGCTTGGGGGGAGGCTCCTACAATGAGCAGTTCTTC
NA	NA	TRBV28	TRBJ1-1	CASSLDSRGTEAFF	TGTGCCAGCAGTTTAGATTCTAGGGGCACTGAAGCTTTCTTT
few	TRBD2	TRBV5-1	TRBJ2-5	CASSLEPGLAGYETQYF	TGCGCCAGCAGCTTGGAGCCCGGACTAGCGGGGTACGAGACCCAGTACTTC
NA	NA	TRBV7-7	TRBJ2-5	CASSLGLSPQEAQYF	TGTGCTAGCAGCTTAGGTCTGTCACCTCAAGAGGCCCAGTACTTC
NA	NA	TRBV7-8	TRBJ1-1	CASGPSSYTEAFF	TGTGCCAGCGGTCCCAGTTCCTACACTGAAGCTTTCTTT
once	TRBD2	TRBV5-6	TRBJ2-7	CASSPGGVGSYEQYF	TGTGCCTCCTCTCCGGGAGGGGTAGGGTCCTACGAGCAGTACTTC
once	NA	TRBV7-2	TRBJ1-2	CASSLVILANYGYTF	TGTGCCAGCAGCTTAGTGATCCTAGCTAACTATGGCTACACCTTC